This T cell receptor (beta chain) was profiled in a study of blood T cell repertoires in COVID-19. Overall study: Samples came from the United States, Italy and Spain, spanning acute and convalescent COVID-19. From T cells, B-cell-depleted T cells, or PBMCs came the material, which was cDNA or gDNA.

Trimming cost V 4 bases and J 3 bases, with 12 bases left between them. The CDR3 runs 14 residues. The V gene's germline CDR1 is GTSNPN and CDR2 SVGIG (reference sequence). Per the study methods: Amplification of reference gene primers provided the estimated nucleated cell counts. Produced via immunoSEQ multiplex PCR; TCRdb's table is partial and in-frame only. V, J and clone size are taken as reported in that table, and D and trimming were inferred from the DNA itself. The repertoire holds more than 150,000 clones, around 85% seen once, with roughly 13% in the top ten. This clone was recorded once. This receptor was obtained from a man in his fifties who had recovered from COVID-19. Sequencing input: peripheral blood. The gene calls are TRBV30 and TRBJ1-4; unclear D gene. CDR3 in DNA: TGTGCCTGGAAGCCCAGACTGGCTAATGAAAAACTGTTTTTT. Translated: CAWKPRLANEKLFF.